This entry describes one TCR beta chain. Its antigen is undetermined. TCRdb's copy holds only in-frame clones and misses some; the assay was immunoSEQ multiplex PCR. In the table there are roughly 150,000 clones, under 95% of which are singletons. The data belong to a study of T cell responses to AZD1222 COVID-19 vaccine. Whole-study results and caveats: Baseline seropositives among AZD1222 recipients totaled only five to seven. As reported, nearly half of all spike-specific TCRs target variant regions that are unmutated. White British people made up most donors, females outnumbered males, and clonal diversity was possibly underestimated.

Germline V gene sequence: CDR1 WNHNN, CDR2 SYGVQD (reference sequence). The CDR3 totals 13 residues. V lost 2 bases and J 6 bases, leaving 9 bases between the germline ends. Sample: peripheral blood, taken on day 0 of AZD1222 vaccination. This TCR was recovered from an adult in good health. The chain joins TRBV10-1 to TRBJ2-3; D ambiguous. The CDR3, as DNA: TGCGCCAGCAGTGAGGGAGTTGGGGATACGCAGTATTTT. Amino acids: CASSEGVGDTQYF.